This TCR beta chain was retrieved from a study of T cell repertoires in cytomegalovirus infection. Study-level information: CMV infection and matching HLA type were both indicated by public TCR beta signatures.

This clonotype was counted only a few times. Its antigen is as yet unknown. TCRdb used MiXCR to reprocess the reads, holding one entry per CDR3 protein. The repertoire includes roughly 720,000 distinct CDR3 sequences, under 40% of them detected once, and 2.8% sits in the top ten. Whole-study results and caveats: Using cumulative public TCR beta family frequency, the authors identified those who carried CMV together with the relevant HLA. Clonotype analysis showed dominance of the ex vivo response by HLA-C-restricted CMV-specific TCR beta clonotypes.

This CDR3 contains 17 residues. Trimming removed 1 base from V and 2 bases from J; junction bases left unmatched: 8. The germline V gene encodes CDR1 SEHNR and CDR2 FQNEAQ (reference sequence). The sequencing sample was made of PBMCs. The chain combines TRBV7-9 with TRBJ2-1; 7 positions agree with TRBD1. The receptor was isolated from a human donor in good health (CMV status not recorded). Some clones in this sample may be carry-over from other donors' samples. CDR3: CASSLGPLGQPYNEQFF. The CDR3 DNA follows: TGTGCCAGCAGCTTAGGACCCCTGGGACAGCCCTACAATGAGCAGTTCTTC.